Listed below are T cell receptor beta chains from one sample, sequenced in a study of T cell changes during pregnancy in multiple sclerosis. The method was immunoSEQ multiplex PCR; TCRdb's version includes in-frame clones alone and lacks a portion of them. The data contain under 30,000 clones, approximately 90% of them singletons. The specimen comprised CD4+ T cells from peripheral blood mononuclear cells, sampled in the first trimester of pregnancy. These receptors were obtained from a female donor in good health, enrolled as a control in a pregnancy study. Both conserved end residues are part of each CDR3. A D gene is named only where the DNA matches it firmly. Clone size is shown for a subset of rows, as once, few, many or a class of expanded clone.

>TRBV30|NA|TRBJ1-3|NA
TGTGCCTGGAGCATGAACAGGAGAAACACCATATATTTT
CAWSMNRRNTIYF
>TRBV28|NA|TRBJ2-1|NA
TGTGCCAGCAGTTCAACCCGGAGGTACCCCTACAATGAGCAGTTCTTC
CASSSTRRYPYNEQFF
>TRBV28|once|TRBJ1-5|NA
TGTGCCAGCAGATCAACTCAGGGAGGATATAGCAATCAGCCCCAGCATTTT
CASRSTQGGYSNQPQHF
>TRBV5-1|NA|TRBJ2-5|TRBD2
TGCGCCAGCAGCTGGCTGGTTAGCGGGGAGTACGGGACCCAGTACTTC
CASSWLVSGEYGTQYF
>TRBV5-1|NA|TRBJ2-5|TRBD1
TGCGCCAGCAGCATGTGGACAGGCCCCTCTGAGACCCAGTACTTC
CASSMWTGPSETQYF
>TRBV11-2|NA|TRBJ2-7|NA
TGTGCCAGCACCACCCTCCGGAGGGGCTACGAGCAGTACTTC
CASTTLRRGYEQYF
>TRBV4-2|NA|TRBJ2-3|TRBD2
TGTGCCAGCAGCCAAGATACTAGCGGGGGGGCTACGCAGTATTTT
CASSQDTSGGATQYF
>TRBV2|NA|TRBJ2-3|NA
TGTGCCAGCACCCTAGCGAGCACAGATACGCAGTATTTT
CASTLASTDTQYF
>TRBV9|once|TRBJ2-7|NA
TGTGCCAGCAGCGCAACACCCCATAGAGGAGACGAGCAGTACTTC
CASSATPHRGDEQYF
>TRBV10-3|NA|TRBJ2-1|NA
TGTGCCATCTACACAGCCTACAATGAGCAGTTCTTC
CAIYTAYNEQFF
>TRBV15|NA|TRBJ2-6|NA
TGTGCCACCAGCAGAGAGGGGGGGGCCGGCTCTGGGGCCAACGTCCTGACTTTC
CATSREGGAGSGANVLTF
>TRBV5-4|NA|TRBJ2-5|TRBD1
TGTGCCAGCAGGGACAGGGCGGGGGAGACCCAGTACTTC
CASRDRAGETQYF
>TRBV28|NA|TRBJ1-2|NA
TGTGCCAGCAGTTTATTGGGCAGTTATGGCTACACCTTC
CASSLLGSYGYTF
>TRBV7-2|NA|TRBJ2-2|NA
TGTGCCAGCAGATCTACAGGGTTGGTCACCGGGGAGCTGTTTTTT
CASRSTGLVTGELFF
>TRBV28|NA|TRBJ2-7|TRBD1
TGTGCCAGCAGTCTCGACAGGGCAGGCGAGCAGTACTTC
CASSLDRAGEQYF
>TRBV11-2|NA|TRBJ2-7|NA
TGTGCCAGCTCAGGGGGGAGTTACGAGCAGTACTTC
CASSGGSYEQYF
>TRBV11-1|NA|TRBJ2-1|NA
TGTGCCAGCAGCTCTCTTCGGGGGTACAATGAGCAGTTCTTC
CASSSLRGYNEQFF
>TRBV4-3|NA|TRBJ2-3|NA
TGCGCCAGCAGCCAAGATTTAGGGGGAACAGATACGCAGTATTTT
CASSQDLGGTDTQYF
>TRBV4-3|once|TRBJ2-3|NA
TGCGCCAGCAGCCAAGGAGGGCGCCTTCACACAGATACGCAGTATTTT
CASSQGGRLHTDTQYF
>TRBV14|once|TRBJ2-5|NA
TGTGCCAGCAGCCAAGCCGAGGGACAACAAGAGACCCAGTACTTC
CASSQAEGQQETQYF
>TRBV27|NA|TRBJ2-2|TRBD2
TGTGCCAGCACTTTACAGCTAGCGGGAGGATTGAACACCGGGGAGCTGTTTTTT
CASTLQLAGGLNTGELFF
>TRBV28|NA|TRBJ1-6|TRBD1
TGTGCCAGCAGTTCCGGGACAGGGGGCTTTATTTCACCCCTCCACTTT
CASSSGTGGFISPLHF
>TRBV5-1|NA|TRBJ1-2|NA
TGCGCCAGCAGCCCCCGCGGTGACCCTAGACCCTATGGCTACACCTTC
CASSPRGDPRPYGYTF
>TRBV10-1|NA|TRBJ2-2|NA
TGCGCCAGCTTCGGGGCGAACACCGGGGAGCTGTTTTTT
CASFGANTGELFF
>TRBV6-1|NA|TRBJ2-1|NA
TGTGCCAGCGAGCTTACCCGGTACAATGAGCAGTTCTTC
CASELTRYNEQFF
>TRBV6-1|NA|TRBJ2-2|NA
TGTGCCAGCAGTGTCCCCGATCTGGGGGGTCCCGGGGAGCTGTTTTTT
CASSVPDLGGPGELFF
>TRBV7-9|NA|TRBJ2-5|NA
TGTGCCACCCGCAACATCGCCCGACAGTCAAAAGAGACCCAGTACTTC
CATRNIARQSKETQYF
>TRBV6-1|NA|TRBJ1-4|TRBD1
TGTGCCAGCAGTGAGGGACAGGGAGTCTATGAAAAACTGTTTTTT
CASSEGQGVYEKLFF
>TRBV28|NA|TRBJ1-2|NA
TGTGCCAGCAGTCCCCTGGGGAGGGGGGGACATGGCTACACCTTC
CASSPLGRGGHGYTF
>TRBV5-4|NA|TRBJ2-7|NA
TGTGCCAGCAGGGAGGGTGGCTCCTACGAGCAGTACTTC
CASREGGSYEQYF
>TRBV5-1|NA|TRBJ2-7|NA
TGCGCCAGCAGTCAAGGGGCCGTCGAGCAGTACTTC
CASSQGAVEQYF
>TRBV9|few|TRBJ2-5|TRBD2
TGTGCCAGCAGCGTAAGTGGGACTAGCGAAGAGACCCAGTACTTC
CASSVSGTSEETQYF
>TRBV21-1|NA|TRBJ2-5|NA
TGTGCCAGCCCCGTGACTAGCGGATTCGAGACCCAGTACTTC
CASPVTSGFETQYF
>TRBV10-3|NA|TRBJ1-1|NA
TGTGCCATCAGTGAGTCTCAGGGTGATACTGAAGCTTTCTTT
CAISESQGDTEAFF
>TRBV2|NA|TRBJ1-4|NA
TGTGCCAGCAGTGAAGGGGGGAGGGGGAATGAAAAACTGTTTTTT
CASSEGGRGNEKLFF